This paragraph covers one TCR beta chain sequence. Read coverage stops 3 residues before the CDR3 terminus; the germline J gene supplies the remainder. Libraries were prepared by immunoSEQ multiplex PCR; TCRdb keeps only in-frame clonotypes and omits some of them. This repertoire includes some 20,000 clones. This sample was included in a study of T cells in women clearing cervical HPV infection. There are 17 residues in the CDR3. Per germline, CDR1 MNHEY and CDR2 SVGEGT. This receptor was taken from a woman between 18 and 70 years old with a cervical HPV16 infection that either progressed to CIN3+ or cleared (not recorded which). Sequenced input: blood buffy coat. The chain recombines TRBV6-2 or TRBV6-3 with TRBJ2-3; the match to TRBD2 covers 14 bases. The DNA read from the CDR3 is TGTGCCAGCAGTTACCGACTAGCGGGGGGGGTCGGAGAGACG. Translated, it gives CASSYRLAGGVGET. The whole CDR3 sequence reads CASSYRLAGGVGETQYF.